This T cell receptor beta chain was identified in a study of T cell repertoires in cytomegalovirus infection. As for the study in general: TCR beta signatures that were public indicated CMV infection and matching HLA type. The study, taken as a whole, reports: HLA-C-restricted CMV clonotypes gave the most frequent clonotype in two of eight donors.

Comments on this clonotype: Antigen: not known.

The germline V and J ends were trimmed by 0 bases and 7 bases, with 9 bases remaining between them. The CDR3 covers 13 residues. CDR1 MNHGY and CDR2 SAAAGT come from the germline V gene. TCRdb itself ran the reads through MiXCR, one entry per CDR3 protein. The sample holds some 940,000 distinct CDR3 sequences; roughly 30% are singletons and the top ten take over 12%. Sequenced here: cultured CD8+ T cells from PBMCs, sampled from culture after CMV antigen stimulation. V and J are TRBV6-8 and TRBJ1-1, with D unclear. This receptor was obtained from a human donor in good health (CMV status not recorded). Some clones in this sample may be carry-over from other donors' samples. The CDR3 DNA is TGTGCCAGCAGTTACTCTAAGGCAATTGAAGCTTTCTTT. Residues: CASSYSKAIEAFF.